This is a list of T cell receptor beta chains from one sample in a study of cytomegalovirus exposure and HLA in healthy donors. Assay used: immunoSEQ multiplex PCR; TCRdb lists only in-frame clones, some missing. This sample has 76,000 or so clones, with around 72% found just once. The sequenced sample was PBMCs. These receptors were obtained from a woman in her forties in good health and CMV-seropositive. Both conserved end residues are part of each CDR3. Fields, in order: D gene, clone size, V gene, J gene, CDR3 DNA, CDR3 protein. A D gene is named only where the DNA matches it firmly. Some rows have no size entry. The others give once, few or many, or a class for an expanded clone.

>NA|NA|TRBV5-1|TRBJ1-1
TGCGCCAGCAGCTTGGTAGGACAGAAGAACACTGAAGCTTTCTTT
CASSLVGQKNTEAFF
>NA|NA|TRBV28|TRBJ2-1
TGTGCCAGCAGTTTTTTCCGGCGCACAGGGACCTACAATGAGCAGTTCTTC
CASSFFRRTGTYNEQFF
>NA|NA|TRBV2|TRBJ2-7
TGTGCCAGCAGTGTGCCGGGAATCCACGAGCAGTACTTC
CASSVPGIHEQYF
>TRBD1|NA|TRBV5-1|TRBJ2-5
TGCGCCAGCAGCCTACAGGGGGAAGAGACCCAGTACTTC
CASSLQGEETQYF
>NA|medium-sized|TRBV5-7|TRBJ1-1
TGTGCCAGCAGCTCGGGGGGAGCTTTCTTT
CASSSGGAFF
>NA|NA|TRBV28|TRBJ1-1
TGTGCCAGCAAGGGACCGGGGGGAGCTGAAGCTTTCTTT
CASKGPGGAEAFF
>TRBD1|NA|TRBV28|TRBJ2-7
TGTGCCAGCAGCATCCGACAGGGCTACGAGCAGTACTTC
CASSIRQGYEQYF
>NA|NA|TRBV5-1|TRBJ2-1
TGCGCCAGCAGCTTCTCAGGGCAACACAATGAGCAGTTCTTC
CASSFSGQHNEQFF
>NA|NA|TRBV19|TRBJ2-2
TGTGCCAGTAGTATAGGGCCGAACACCGGGGAGCTGTTTTTT
CASSIGPNTGELFF
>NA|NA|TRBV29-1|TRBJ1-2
TGCAGCGTTAGAAAGGGGATCGACTATGGCTACACCTTC
CSVRKGIDYGYTF
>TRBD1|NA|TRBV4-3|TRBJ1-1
TGCGCCAGCAGCCGGGACAGTGTTGGAGGCACTGAAGCTTTCTTT
CASSRDSVGGTEAFF
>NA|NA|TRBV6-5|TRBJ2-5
TGTGCCAGCAGTTACCACCGCCGAGGACAGAGAGAGACCCAGTACTTC
CASSYHRRGQRETQYF
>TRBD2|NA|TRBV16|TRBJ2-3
TGTGCCAGCAGCCAATCCGGGTTACTAGCGGGAGGAGGGGCCACAGATACGCAGTATTTT
CASSQSGLLAGGGATDTQYF
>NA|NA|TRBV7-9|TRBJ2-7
TGTGCCAGCAGCACCACAGGGATTCCCTACGAGCAGTACTTC
CASSTTGIPYEQYF
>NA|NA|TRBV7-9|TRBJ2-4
TGTGCCAGCAGCTTAGGCAGGTTAAACATTCAGTACTTC
CASSLGRLNIQYF
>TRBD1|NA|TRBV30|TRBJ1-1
TGTGCCCGTACAGGGGGCGCCCCGGGAGAGGCTTTCTTT
CARTGGAPGEAFF
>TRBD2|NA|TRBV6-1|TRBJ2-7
TGTGCCAGCATCGGGACTAGCGGGGGGCCCTACGAGCAGTACTTC
CASIGTSGGPYEQYF
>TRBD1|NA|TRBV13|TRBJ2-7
TGTGCCAGCAGCTTAGGCGGGACAGTCTCCTACGAGCAGTACTTC
CASSLGGTVSYEQYF
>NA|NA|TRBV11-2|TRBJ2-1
TGTGCCAGCAGCTCCAGGGGCAATGAGCAGTTCTTC
CASSSRGNEQFF
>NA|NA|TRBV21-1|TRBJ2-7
TGTGCCAGCAGCAAAGCAGTAGGACTAGCGGAGTACGAGCAGTACTTC
CASSKAVGLAEYEQYF
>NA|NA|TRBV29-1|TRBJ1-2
TGCAGCGTTGTCCGGGACACCTCTAACTATGGCTACACCTTC
CSVVRDTSNYGYTF
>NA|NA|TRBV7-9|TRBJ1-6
TGTGCCAGCAGGCGAGGGCAGCCACCCAATTCACCCCTCCACTTT
CASRRGQPPNSPLHF
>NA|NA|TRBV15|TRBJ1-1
TGTGCCACCAGCAGAGATCAGAACACTGAAGCTTTCTTT
CATSRDQNTEAFF
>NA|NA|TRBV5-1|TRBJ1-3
TGCGCCAGCAGCTTGAGGACAGACTCTGGAAACACCATATATTTT
CASSLRTDSGNTIYF
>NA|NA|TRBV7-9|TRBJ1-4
TGTGCCAGCAGCGGTTCGGTTAATGAAAAACTGTTTTTT
CASSGSVNEKLFF
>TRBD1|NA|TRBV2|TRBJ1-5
TGTGCCAGCAGTTGCGGGACAGGGCACGACCAGCCCCAGCATTTT
CASSCGTGHDQPQHF